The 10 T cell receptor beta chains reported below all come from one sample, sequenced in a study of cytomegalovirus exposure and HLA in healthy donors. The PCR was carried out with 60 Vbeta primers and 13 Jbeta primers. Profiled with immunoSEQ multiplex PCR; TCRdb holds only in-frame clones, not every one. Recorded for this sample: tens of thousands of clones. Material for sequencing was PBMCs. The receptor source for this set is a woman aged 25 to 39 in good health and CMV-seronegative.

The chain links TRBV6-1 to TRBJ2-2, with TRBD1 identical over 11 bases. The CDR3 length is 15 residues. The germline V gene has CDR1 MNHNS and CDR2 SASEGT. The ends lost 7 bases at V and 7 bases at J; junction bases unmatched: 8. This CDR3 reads CASTLGDRGNGELFF. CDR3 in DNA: TGTGCCAGCACCCTGGGGGACAGGGGGAACGGGGAGCTGTTTTTT.

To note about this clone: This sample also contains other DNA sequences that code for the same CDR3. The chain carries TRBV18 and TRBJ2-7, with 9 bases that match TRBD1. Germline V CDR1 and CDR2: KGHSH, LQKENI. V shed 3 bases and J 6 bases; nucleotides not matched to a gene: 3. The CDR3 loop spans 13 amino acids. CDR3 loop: CASSPGTGSEQYF. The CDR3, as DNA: TGTGCCAGCTCACCTGGGACAGGGAGCGAGCAGTACTTC.

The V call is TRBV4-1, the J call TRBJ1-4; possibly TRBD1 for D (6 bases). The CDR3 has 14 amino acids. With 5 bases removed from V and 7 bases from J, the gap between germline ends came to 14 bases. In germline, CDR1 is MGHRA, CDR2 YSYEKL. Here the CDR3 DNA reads TGCGCCAGCAGCATAACACAGGGAATTGAAAAACTGTTTTTT. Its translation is CASSITQGIEKLFF.

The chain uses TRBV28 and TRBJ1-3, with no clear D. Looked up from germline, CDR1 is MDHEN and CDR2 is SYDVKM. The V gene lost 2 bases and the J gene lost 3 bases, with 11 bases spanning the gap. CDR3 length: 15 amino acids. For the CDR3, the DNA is TGTGCCAGCAGTTTAATTGGTGACATTGGAAACACCATATATTTT. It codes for CASSLIGDIGNTIYF.

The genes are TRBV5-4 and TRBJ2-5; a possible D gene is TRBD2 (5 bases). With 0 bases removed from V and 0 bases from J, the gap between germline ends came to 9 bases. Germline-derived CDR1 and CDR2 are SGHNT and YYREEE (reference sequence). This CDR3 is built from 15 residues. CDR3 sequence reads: CASSLGGPYQETQYF. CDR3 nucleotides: TGTGCCAGCAGCTTGGGCGGGCCGTACCAAGAGACCCAGTACTTC.

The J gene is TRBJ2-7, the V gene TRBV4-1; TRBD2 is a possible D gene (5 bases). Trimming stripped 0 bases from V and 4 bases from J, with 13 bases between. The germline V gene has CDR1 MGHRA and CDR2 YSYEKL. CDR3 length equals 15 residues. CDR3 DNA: TGCGCCAGCAGCCAAGAGGCTGGGAGTGGGTACGAGCAGTACTTC. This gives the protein CASSQEAGSGYEQYF.

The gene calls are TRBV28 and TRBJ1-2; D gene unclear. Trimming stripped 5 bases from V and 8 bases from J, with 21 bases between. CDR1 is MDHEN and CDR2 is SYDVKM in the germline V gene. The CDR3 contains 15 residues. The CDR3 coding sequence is TGTGCCAGCAGTCTACCCGGGGTGGGCAATGAGGGCTACACCTTC. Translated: CASSLPGVGNEGYTF.

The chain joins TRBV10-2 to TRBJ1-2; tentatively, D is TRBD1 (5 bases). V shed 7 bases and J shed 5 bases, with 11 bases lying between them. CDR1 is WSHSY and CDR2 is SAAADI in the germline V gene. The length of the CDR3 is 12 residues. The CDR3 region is CASMTDAYGYTF. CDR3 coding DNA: TGCGCCAGCATGACAGATGCTTATGGCTACACCTTC.

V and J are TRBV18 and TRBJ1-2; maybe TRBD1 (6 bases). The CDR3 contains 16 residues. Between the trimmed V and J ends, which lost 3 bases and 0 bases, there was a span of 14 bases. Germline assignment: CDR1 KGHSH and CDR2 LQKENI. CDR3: CASSPTDSITNYGYTF. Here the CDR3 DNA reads TGTGCCAGCTCACCCACGGACAGCATAACTAACTATGGCTACACCTTC.

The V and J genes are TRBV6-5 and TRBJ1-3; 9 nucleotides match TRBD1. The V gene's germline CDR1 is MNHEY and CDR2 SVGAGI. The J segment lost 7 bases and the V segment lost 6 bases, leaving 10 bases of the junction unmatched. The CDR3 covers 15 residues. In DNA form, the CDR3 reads TGTGCCAGCAGATCGGACAGGGGACTGAGCAACACCATATATTTT. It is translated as CASRSDRGLSNTIYF.